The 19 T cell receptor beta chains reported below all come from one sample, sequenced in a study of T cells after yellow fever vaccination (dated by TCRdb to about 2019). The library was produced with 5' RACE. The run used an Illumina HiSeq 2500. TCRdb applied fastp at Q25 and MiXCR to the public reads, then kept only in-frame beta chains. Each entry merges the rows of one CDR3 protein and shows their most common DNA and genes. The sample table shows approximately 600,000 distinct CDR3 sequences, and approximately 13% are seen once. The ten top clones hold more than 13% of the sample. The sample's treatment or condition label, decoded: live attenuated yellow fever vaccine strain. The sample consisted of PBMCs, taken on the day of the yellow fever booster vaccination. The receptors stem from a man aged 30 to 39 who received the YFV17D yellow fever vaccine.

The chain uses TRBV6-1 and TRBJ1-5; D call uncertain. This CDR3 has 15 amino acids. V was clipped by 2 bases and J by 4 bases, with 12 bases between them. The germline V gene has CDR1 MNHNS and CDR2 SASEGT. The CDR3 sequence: CASSELAGGNQPQHF. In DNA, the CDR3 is TGTGCCAGCAGTGAACTCGCGGGAGGGAATCAGCCCCAGCATTTT.

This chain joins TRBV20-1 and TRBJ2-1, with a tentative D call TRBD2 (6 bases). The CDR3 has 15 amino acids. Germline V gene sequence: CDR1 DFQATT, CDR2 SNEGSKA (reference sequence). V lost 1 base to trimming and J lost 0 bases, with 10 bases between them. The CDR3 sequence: CSARGGTSSYNEQFF. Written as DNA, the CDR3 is TGCAGTGCTAGAGGCGGGACGAGCTCCTACAATGAGCAGTTCTTC.

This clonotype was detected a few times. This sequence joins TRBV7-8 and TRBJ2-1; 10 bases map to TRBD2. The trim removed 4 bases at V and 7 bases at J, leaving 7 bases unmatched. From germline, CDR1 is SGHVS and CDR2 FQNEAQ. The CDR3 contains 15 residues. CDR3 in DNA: TGTGCCAGCAGCTCCAGCGGGAGGGCCTCGAATGAGCAGTTCTTC. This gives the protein CASSSSGRASNEQFF.

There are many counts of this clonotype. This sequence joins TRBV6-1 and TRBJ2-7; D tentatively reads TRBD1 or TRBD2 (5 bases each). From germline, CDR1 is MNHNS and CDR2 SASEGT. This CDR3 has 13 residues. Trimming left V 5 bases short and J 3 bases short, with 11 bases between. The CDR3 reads CASSRDPDYEQYF. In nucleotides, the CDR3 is TGTGCCAGCAGTCGGGACCCAGACTACGAGCAGTACTTC.

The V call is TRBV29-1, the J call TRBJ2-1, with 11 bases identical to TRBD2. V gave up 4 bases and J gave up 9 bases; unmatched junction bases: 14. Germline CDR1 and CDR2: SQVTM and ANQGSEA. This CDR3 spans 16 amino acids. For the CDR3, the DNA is TGCAGCGTTGTGTCCCCGGATAGCGGGAGGGCGGGTGAGCAGTTCTTC. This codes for CSVVSPDSGRAGEQFF.

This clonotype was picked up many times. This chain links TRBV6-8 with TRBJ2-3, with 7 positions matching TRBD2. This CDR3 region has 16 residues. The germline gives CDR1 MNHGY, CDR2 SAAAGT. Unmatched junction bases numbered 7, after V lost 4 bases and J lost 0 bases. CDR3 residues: CASSCRLAGSTDTQYF. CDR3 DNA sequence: TGTGCCAGCAGTTGTCGACTAGCAGGTAGCACAGATACGCAGTATTTT.

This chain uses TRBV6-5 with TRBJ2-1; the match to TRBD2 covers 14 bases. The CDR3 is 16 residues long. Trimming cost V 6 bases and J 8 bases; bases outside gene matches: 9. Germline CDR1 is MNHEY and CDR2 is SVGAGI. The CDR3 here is CASSRAGTSGSDEQFF. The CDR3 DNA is TGTGCCAGCAGCCGGGCCGGGACTAGCGGGAGCGATGAGCAGTTCTTC.

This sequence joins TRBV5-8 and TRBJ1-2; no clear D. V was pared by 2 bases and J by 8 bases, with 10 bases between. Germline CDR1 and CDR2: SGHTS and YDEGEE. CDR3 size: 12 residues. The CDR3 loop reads CASSFRSFGYTF. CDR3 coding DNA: TGTGCCAGCAGCTTCCGTTCCTTCGGCTACACCTTC.

CDR3 bases: TGTGCCAGCAGTTACTCCGTAGGTGGCACAGATACGCAGTATTTT. It specifies CASSYSVGGTDTQYF. The chain recombines TRBV6-5 with TRBJ2-3; D gene ambiguous. The CDR3 totals 15 residues. The germline gives CDR1 MNHEY, CDR2 SVGAGI. V lost 0 bases and J lost 1, with 8 bases in between.

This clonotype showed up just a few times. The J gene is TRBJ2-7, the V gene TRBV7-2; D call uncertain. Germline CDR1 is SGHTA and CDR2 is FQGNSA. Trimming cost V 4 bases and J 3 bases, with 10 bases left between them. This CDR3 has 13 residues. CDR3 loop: CASSSGPLYEQYF. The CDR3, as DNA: TGTGCCAGCAGCTCGGGCCCACTCTACGAGCAGTACTTC. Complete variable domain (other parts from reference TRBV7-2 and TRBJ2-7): GAGVSQSPSNKVTEKGKDVELRCDPISGHTALYWYRQSLGQGLEFLIYFQGNSAPDKSGLPSDRFSAERTGGSVSTLTIQRTQQEDSAVYLCASSSGPLYEQYFGPGTRLTVT.

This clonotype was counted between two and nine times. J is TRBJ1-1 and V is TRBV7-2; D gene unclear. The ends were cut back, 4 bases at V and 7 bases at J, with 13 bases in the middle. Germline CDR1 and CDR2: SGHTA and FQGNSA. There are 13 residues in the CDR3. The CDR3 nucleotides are TGTGCCAGCAGCTGGATCTCCCGGGATGAAGCTTTCTTT. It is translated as CASSWISRDEAFF.

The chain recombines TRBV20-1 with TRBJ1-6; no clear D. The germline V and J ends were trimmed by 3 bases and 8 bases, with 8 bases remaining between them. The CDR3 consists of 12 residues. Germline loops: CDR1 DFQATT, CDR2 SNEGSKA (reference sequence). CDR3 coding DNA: TGCAGTGCTAGGGTTTGGGATTCACCCCTCCACTTT. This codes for CSARVWDSPLHF.

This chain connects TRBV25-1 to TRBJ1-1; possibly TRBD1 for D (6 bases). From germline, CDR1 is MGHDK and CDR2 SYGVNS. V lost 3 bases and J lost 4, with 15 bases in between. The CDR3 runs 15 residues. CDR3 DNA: TGTGCCAGCAGTGACCTATTTGGGGGGCCCACTGAAGCTTTCTTT. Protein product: CASSDLFGGPTEAFF.

CDR3 nucleotides: TGCAGTGCCCCCGGGGGGAATGAGCAGTTCTTC. Protein product: CSAPGGNEQFF. V is TRBV20-1 and J is TRBJ2-1, with 7 bases that match TRBD2. V lost 6 bases, J lost 7 bases, and 3 bases stayed unmatched. This CDR3 has 11 residues. CDR1 DFQATT and CDR2 SNEGSKA come from the germline V gene (reference sequence).

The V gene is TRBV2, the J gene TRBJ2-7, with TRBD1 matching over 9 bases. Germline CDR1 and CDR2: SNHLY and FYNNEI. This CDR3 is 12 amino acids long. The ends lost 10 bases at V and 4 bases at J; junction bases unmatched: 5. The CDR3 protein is CATAGTGYEQYF. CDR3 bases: TGTGCCACCGCCGGGACAGGGTACGAGCAGTACTTC. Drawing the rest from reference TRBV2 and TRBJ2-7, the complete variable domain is EPEVTQTPSHQVTQMGQEVILRCVPISNHLYFYWYRQILGQKVEFLVSFYNNEISEKSEIFDDQFSVERPDGSNFTLKIRSTKLEDSAMYFCATAGTGYEQYFGPGTRLTVT.

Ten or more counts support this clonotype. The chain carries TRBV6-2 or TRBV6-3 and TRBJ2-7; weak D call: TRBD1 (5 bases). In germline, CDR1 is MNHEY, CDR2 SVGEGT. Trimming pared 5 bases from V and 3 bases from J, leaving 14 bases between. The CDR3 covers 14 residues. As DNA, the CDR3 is TGTGCCAGCAGTCCCAGACAGAACTTCTACGAGCAGTACTTC. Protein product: CASSPRQNFYEQYF.

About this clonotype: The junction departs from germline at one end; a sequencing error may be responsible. The CDR3 here is CASSLHKREARRF. The CDR3 DNA reads TGTGCCAGCAGCTTACACAAACGGGAAGCCAGACGGTTC. The chain employs TRBV11-2 and TRBJ2-1; TRBD2 might be the D (5 bases). The CDR3 loop spans 13 amino acids. The germline gives CDR1 SGHAT, CDR2 FQNNGV.

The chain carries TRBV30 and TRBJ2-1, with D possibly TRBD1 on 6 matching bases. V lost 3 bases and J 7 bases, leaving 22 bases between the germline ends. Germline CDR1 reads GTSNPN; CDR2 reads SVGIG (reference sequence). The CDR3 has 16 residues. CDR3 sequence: CAWRAPGTPKRNEQFF. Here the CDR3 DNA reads TGTGCCTGGAGAGCCCCCGGGACACCCAAAAGGAATGAGCAGTTCTTC. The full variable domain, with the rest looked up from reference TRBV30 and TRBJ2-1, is SQTIHQWPATLVQPVGSPLSLECTVEGTSNPNLYWYRQAAGRGLQLLFYSVGIGQISSEVPQNLSASRPQDRQFILSSKKLLLSDSGFYLCAWRAPGTPKRNEQFFGPGTRLTVL.

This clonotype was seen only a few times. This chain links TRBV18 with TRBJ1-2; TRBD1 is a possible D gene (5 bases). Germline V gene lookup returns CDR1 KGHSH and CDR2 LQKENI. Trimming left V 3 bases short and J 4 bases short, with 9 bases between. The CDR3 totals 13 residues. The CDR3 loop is CASSPDKSYGYTF. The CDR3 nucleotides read TGTGCCAGCTCACCGGACAAGAGCTATGGCTACACCTTC. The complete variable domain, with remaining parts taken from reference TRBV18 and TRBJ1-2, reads NAGVMQNPRHLVRRRGQEARLRCSPMKGHSHVYWYRQLPEEGLKFMVYLQKENIIDESGMPKERFSAEFPKEGPSILRIQQVVRGDSAAYFCASSPDKSYGYTFGSGTRLTVV.